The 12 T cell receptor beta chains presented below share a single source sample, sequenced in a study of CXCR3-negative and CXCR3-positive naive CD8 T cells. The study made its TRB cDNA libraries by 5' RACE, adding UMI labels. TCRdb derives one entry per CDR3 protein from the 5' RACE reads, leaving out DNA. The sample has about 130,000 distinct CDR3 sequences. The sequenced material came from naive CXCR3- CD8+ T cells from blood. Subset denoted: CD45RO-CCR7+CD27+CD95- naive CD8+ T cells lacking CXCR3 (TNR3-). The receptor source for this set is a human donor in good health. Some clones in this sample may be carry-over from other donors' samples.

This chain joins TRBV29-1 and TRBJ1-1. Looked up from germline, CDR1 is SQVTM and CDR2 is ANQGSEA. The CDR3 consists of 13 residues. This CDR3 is CSVASGEYTEAFF.

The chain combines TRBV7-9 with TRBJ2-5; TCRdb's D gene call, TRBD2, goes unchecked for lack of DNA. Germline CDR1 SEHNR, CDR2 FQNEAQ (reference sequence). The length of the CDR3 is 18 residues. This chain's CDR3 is CASRRTGSSSGEKETQYF.

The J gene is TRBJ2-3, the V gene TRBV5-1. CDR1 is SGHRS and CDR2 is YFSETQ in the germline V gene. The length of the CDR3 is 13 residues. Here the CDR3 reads CASNPASTDTQYF.

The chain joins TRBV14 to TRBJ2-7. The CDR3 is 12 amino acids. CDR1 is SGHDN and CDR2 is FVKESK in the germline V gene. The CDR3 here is CASSHGDYEQYF.

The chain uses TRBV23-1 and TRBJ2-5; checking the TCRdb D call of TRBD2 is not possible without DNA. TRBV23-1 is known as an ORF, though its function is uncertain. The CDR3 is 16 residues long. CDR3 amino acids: CASKPSGRVLQETQYF.

CDR3 sequence reads: CASSLVLAGVTDTQYF. The rearrangement links TRBV12-3 or TRBV12-4 to TRBJ2-3; TCRdb's D gene call, TRBD2, goes unchecked for lack of DNA. The CDR3 spans 16 residues.

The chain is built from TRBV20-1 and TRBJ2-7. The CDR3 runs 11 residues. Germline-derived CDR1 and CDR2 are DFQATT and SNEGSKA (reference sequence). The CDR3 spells CSARDTYEQYF.

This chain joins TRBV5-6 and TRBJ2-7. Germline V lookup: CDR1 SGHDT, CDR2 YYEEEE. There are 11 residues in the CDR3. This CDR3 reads CASSLQLEQYF.

This chain's CDR3 is CASSLVGGISYNEQFF. This chain joins TRBV5-1 and TRBJ2-1; TCRdb's D call, TRBD1, is unchecked because there is no DNA. The CDR3 has 16 residues. Per the germline V gene, CDR1 is SGHRS and CDR2 is YFSETQ.

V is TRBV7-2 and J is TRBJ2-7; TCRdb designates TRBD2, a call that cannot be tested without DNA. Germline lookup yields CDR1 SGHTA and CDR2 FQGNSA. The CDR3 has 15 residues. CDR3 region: CASSSGLAGPYEQYF.

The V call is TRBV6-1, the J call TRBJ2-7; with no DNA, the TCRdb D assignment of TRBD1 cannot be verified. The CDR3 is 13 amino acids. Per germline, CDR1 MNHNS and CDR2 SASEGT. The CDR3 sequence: CASSPPSGDEQYF.

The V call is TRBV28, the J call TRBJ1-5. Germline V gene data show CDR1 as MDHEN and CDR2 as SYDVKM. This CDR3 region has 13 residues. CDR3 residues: CASSLNSNQPQHF.